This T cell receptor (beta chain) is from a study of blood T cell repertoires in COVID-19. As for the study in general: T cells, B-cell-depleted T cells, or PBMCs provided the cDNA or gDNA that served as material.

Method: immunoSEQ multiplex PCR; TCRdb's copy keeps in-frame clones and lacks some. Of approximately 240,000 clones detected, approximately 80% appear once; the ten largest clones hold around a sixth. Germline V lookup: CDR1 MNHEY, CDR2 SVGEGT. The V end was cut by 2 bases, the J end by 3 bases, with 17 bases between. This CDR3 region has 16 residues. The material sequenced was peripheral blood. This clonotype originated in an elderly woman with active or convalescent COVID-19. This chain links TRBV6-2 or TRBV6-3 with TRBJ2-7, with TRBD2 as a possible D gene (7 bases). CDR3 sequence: CASSYRLTGGRYEQYF. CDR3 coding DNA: TGTGCCAGCAGTTACCGATTGACGGGGGGCCGCTACGAGCAGTACTTC.